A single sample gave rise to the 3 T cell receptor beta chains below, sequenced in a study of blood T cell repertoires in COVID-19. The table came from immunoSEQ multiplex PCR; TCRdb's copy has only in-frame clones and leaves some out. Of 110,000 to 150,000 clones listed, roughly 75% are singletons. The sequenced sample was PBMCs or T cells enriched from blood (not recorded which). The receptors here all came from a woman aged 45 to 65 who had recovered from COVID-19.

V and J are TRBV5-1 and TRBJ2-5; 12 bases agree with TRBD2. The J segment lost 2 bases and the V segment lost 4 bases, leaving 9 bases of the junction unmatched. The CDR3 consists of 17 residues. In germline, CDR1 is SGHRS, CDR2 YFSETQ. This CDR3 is CASSPLIGLAGQETQYF. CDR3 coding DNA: TGCGCCAGCAGCCCACTAATCGGACTAGCGGGGCAAGAGACCCAGTACTTC.

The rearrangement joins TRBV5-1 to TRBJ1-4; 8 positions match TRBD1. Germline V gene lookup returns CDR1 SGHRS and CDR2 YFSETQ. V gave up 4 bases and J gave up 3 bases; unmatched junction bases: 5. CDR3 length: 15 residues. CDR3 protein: CASSTSQGANEKLFF. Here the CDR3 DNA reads TGCGCCAGCAGCACCTCACAGGGGGCTAATGAAAAACTGTTTTTT.

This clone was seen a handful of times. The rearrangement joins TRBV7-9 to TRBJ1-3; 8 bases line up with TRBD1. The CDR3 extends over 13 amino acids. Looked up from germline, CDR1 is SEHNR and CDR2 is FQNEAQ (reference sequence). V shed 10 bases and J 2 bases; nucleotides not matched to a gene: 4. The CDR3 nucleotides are TGTGCCAACGACAGGGGCGCTGGAAACACCATATATTTT. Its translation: CANDRGAGNTIYF.